This record looks at one TCR beta chain sequence and its context. Germline values: CDR1 MNHEY, CDR2 SMNVEV (reference sequence). The CDR3 has 13 residues. Trimming took off 7 bases at V and 1 base at J, with 10 bases between the two ends. Total RNA (roughly 550 ng) served as template for TCR beta cDNA synthesis primed by a constant-region primer. Modified slightly, ARM-PCR produced TCR beta libraries over three nested multiplex PCR rounds. Each of the first two PCR rounds ran approximately 11 cycles with TRBV1-TRBV30 forward and C-beta reverse primers. TCRdb ran MiXCR on the multiplex PCR reads and lists one entry per CDR3 protein. The profile shows 310,000 or so distinct CDR3 sequences, more than 55% of them singletons. This entry comes from a study of tumor-infiltrating lymphocytes in primary liver carcinoma. The researchers obtained blood RNA from unsorted whole blood and also extracted germline DNA.

Sequenced: peripheral blood. The genes are TRBV27 and TRBJ1-2; D perhaps matches TRBD1 (6 bases). The TCR comes from a woman in her 30s with primary liver carcinoma and hepatitis B virus infection. CDR3 nucleotide sequence: TGTGCCAGCAAACCGGGACATAACTATGGCTACACCTTC. As protein: CASKPGHNYGYTF.